These 16 T cell receptor beta chains originate from one sample sequenced in a study of cytomegalovirus exposure and HLA in healthy donors. The primer mix had 60 Vbeta and 13 Jbeta primers. Method: immunoSEQ multiplex PCR; TCRdb's copy keeps in-frame clones and lacks some. The sample holds a few hundred thousand clones; 75% to 90% are singletons and the top ten take less than 0.4%. The material sequenced was PBMCs. These receptors came from a girl aged 2 to 10 in good health and CMV-seronegative.

This clone was recorded only once. The V and J genes are TRBV7-2 and TRBJ2-3, with D maybe TRBD1 (5 bases). V lost 5 bases to trimming and J lost 2 bases, with 17 bases between them. Germline CDR1 reads SGHTA; CDR2 reads FQGNSA. This CDR3 is 16 amino acids long. CDR3 sequence (DNA): TGTGCCAGCAGCCGTCCTCAGGGAAAGGTCACAGATACGCAGTATTTT. Translation gives CASSRPQGKVTDTQYF.

V gene TRBV7-3 combines with J gene TRBJ2-1; 10 nucleotides match TRBD2. The CDR3 covers 16 residues. Germline CDR1 SGHTA, CDR2 FQGTGA. Losses at the gene ends were 3 bases for V and 2 bases for J; bases not matched to a gene: 4. The CDR3 reads CASSFSSGGAYNEQFF. Written as DNA, the CDR3 is TGTGCCAGCAGCTTCTCCAGCGGGGGGGCCTACAATGAGCAGTTCTTC. Together with reference TRBV7-3 and TRBJ2-1, the CDR3 gives the full variable domain: GAGVSQTPSNKVTEKGKYVELRCDPISGHTALYWYRQSLGQGPEFLIYFQGTGAADDSGLPNDRFFAVRPEGSVSTLKIQRTERGDSAVYLCASSFSSGGAYNEQFFGPGTRLTVL.

The chain is built from TRBV9 and TRBJ2-1; TRBD1 matches at 8 bases. Germline-derived CDR1 and CDR2 are SGDLS and YYNGEE. This CDR3 has 16 amino acids. J was trimmed by 1 base and V by 4 bases; bases with no gene match: 7. CDR3 nucleotide sequence: TGTGCCAGCAGCCCGGAGGACAGGGCGTCCTACAATGAGCAGTTCTTC. Residues: CASSPEDRASYNEQFF.

The chain is built from TRBV18 and TRBJ2-7; D remains ambiguous. The V end lost 0 bases, the J end lost 2 bases, and 8 bases lay between the germline ends. CDR1 is KGHSH and CDR2 is LQKENI in the germline V gene. This CDR3 contains 14 residues. As DNA, the CDR3 is TGTGCCAGCTCACCACCTACCCTAACCTACGAGCAGTACTTC. Amino acids: CASSPPTLTYEQYF.

The V call is TRBV6-1, the J call TRBJ2-7; 9 positions match TRBD1. The V segment lost 6 bases and the J segment 5 bases; nucleotides outside the gene matches: 5. The CDR3 has 13 residues. Germline V gene data show CDR1 as MNHNS and CDR2 as SASEGT. CDR3 loop: CASRTGQGDEQYF. CDR3 DNA sequence: TGTGCCAGCAGAACGGGACAGGGCGACGAGCAGTACTTC.

This clone was seen once. The chain couples TRBV6-1 to TRBJ1-5; D may be TRBD1 (5 bases). The CDR3 is 15 residues long. V dropped 2 bases and J dropped 0 bases, with 8 bases sitting between them. Looked up from germline, CDR1 is MNHNS and CDR2 is SASEGT. In nucleotides, the CDR3 is TGTGCCAGCAGTGAAAGACAGTATAGCAATCAGCCCCAGCATTTT. It is translated as CASSERQYSNQPQHF.

The CDR3 sequence is CASSLGWRADDWFTEAFF. In DNA form, the CDR3 reads TGCGCCAGCAGCTTGGGGTGGCGCGCAGATGACTGGTTCACTGAAGCTTTCTTT. V usage is TRBV5-1 and J usage is TRBJ1-1; D is uncertain. CDR3 length equals 18 residues. Germline V lookup: CDR1 SGHRS, CDR2 YFSETQ. V lost 0 bases and J 4 bases, leaving 22 bases between the germline ends.

With regard to this clone: At one of its ends the junction is not consistent with the germline gene, which may arise from a read error. The chain is built from TRBV7-9 and TRBJ1-2; 7 positions match TRBD1. This CDR3 contains 13 residues. The germline V gene encodes CDR1 SEHNR and CDR2 FQNEAQ (reference sequence). CDR3 residues: CSSSLGGGFGYTF. The CDR3 nucleotides are TGTTCCAGCAGCTTAGGAGGGGGCTTTGGCTACACCTTC.

As regards this clone: Within the sample, other DNA sequences also encode this same CDR3. The chain recombines TRBV30 with TRBJ2-1; D gene ambiguous. V shed 0 bases and J shed 9 bases, with 6 bases lying between them. The germline gives CDR1 GTSNPN, CDR2 SVGIG (reference sequence). This CDR3 region has 11 residues. The CDR3 region is CAWSVRGEQFF. For the CDR3, the DNA is TGTGCCTGGAGTGTACGCGGTGAGCAGTTCTTC.

The rearrangement uses TRBV9 and TRBJ2-7; the D is unclear. Germline CDR1 and CDR2: SGDLS and YYNGEE. The CDR3 is 16 residues long. Trimming left V 0 bases short and J 0 bases short, with 13 bases between. CDR3 region: CASSVDGSRYSYEQYF. CDR3 bases: TGTGCCAGCAGCGTAGATGGTAGCCGCTACTCCTACGAGCAGTACTTC.

CDR3 region: CASSPAGVQYF. The DNA of the CDR3 is TGTGCCAGCAGCCCCGCGGGTGTGCAGTATTTT. J is TRBJ2-3 and V is TRBV13, with D perhaps matching TRBD2 (5 bases). V was trimmed by 5 bases and J by 11 bases, leaving 11 bases between them. This CDR3 has 11 amino acids. CDR1 and CDR2 from the germline V gene are PRHDT and FYEKMQ (reference sequence).

This clone has just a few counts. V is TRBV27 and J is TRBJ1-4; 10 nucleotides line up with TRBD1. The CDR3 loop spans 17 amino acids. Germline V gene data show CDR1 as MNHEY and CDR2 as SMNVEV (reference sequence). The V and J ends lost 5 bases and 2 bases, in that order; junction bases with no gene match: 8. The CDR3 loop is CASSPRQGARTNEKLFF. The CDR3 DNA follows: TGTGCCAGCAGTCCCAGACAGGGGGCGCGCACTAATGAAAAACTGTTTTTT.

As concerns this clone: One end of the junction varies from germline; a read error may be responsible. The chain recombines TRBV18 with TRBJ2-5, with D maybe TRBD2 (5 bases). Looked up from germline, CDR1 is KGHSH and CDR2 is LQKENI. The CDR3 spans 12 residues. CDR3: CASSLLLRAVDF. CDR3 DNA sequence: TGTGCCAGCTCACTCCTTTTGCGGGCTGTAGACTTC.

The chain is built from TRBV29-1 and TRBJ2-1, with 8 bases identical to TRBD1. The CDR3 has 16 amino acids. V lost 1 base, J lost 4 bases, and 9 bases stayed unmatched. Germline assignment: CDR1 SQVTM and CDR2 ANQGSEA. CDR3 nucleotides: TGCAGCGTTGAAGGACACCCGGGACAGGAATACAATGAGCAGTTCTTC. Protein product: CSVEGHPGQEYNEQFF.

J is TRBJ2-7 and V is TRBV18, with 8 bases lining up with TRBD1. The CDR3 covers 12 residues. CDR1 and CDR2 from the germline V gene are KGHSH and LQKENI. V shed 8 bases and J 4 bases; nucleotides not matched to a gene: 4. The CDR3 region has the DNA TGTGCCAGCACAACAGGGGGATACGAGCAGTACTTC. Protein sequence: CASTTGGYEQYF.

V usage is TRBV18 and J usage is TRBJ2-7; D is possibly TRBD2 (6 bases). The CDR3 length is 15 residues. In germline, CDR1 is KGHSH, CDR2 LQKENI. V was clipped by 9 bases and J by 6 bases, with 24 bases between them. DNA for the CDR3: TGTGCCAGTTCCATCGACTTCGCAGGAGGGATCGAGCAGTACTTC. This encodes CASSIDFAGGIEQYF.